The T cell receptor (beta chain) under discussion was sequenced for a study of cytomegalovirus exposure and HLA in healthy donors. Study-level points and caveats: Later work associated over 15,000 TCR beta sequences with HLA alleles at 0.05 false discovery rate.

The PCR made use of 60 Vbeta and 13 Jbeta primers. The assay was immunoSEQ multiplex PCR, and TCRdb's table has in-frame clones only and misses some. Among more than 150,000 clones listed, approximately 73% were seen once. The V gene lost 0 bases and the J gene lost 5 bases, with 8 bases spanning the gap. The germline gives CDR1 SGHRS, CDR2 YFSETQ. The CDR3 is 13 amino acids. Concerning this clone itself: Its antigen is unknown.

The chain carries TRBV5-1 and TRBJ1-1, with D hard to call. The specimen sequenced was PBMCs. The clonotype originates from a woman in her twenties or thirties in good health and CMV-seropositive. The CDR3 DNA sequence: TGCGCCAGCAGCTTGGACAGCAATACTGAAGCTTTCTTT. This gives the protein CASSLDSNTEAFF. Together with reference TRBV5-1 and TRBJ1-1, the CDR3 gives the full variable domain: KAGVTQTPRYLIKTRGQQVTLSCSPISGHRSVSWYQQTPGQGLQFLFEYFSETQRNKGNFPGRFSGRQFSNSRSEMNVSTLELGDSALYLCASSLDSNTEAFFGQGTRLTVV.